This T cell receptor (beta chain) was recovered during a study of blood T cell repertoires in COVID-19. Study at large: Sites in the United States, Italy and Spain provided acute and convalescent COVID-19 samples. Sources were T cells, B-cell-depleted T cells, or PBMCs; the material itself was cDNA or gDNA.

As processed by the authors: Amplification of reference gene primers provided the estimated nucleated cell counts. This table comes from immunoSEQ multiplex PCR, and its TCRdb copy is limited to in-frame clones, with some not included. V and J calls and clone size are given by that table; D and trimming were obtained from the DNA. The table lists around 140,000 clones, under 85% of them singletons, with about 1.6% in the top ten. CDR3 length equals 10 residues. The V gene lost 7 bases and the J gene lost 3 bases, with 4 bases spanning the gap. Germline V gene lookup returns CDR1 MDHEN and CDR2 SYDVKM.

The V call is TRBV28, the J call TRBJ2-7, with no clear D. This TCR derives from a human donor in a cohort sampled during active COVID-19. Sequencing was carried out using peripheral blood. CDR3 nucleotide sequence: TGTGCCAGCACCCTCTACGAGCAGTACTTC. Encoded protein: CASTLYEQYF.